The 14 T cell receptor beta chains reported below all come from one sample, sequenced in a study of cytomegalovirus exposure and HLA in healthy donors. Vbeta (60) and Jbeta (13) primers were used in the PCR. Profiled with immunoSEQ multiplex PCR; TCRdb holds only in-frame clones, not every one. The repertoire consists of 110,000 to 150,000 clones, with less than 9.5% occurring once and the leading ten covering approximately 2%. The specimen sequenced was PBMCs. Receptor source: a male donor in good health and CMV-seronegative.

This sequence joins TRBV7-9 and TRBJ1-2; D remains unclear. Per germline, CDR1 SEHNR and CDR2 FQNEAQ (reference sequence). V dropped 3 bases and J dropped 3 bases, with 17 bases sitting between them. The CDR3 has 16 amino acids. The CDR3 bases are TGTGCCAGCAGCTTGAATCTTGGTGAAGCTTACTATGGCTACACCTTC. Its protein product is CASSLNLGEAYYGYTF.

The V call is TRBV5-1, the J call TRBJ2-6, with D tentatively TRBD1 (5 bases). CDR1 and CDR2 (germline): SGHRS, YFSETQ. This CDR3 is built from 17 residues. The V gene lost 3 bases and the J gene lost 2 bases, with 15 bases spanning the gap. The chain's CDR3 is CASSWARGPTGANVLTF. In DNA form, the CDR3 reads TGCGCCAGCAGCTGGGCTAGGGGCCCGACTGGGGCCAACGTCCTGACTTTC.

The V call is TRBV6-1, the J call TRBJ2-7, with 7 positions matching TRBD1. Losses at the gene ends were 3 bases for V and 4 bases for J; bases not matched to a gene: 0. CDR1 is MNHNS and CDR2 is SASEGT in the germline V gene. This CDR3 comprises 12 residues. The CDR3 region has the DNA TGTGCCAGCAGTGAGACAGGGTACGAGCAGTACTTC. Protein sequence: CASSETGYEQYF.

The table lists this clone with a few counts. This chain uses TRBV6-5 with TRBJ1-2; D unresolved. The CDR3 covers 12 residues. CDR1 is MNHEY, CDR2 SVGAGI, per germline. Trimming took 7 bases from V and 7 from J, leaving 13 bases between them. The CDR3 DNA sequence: TGTGCCAGCACCCTCCCGGGTGTTGGCTACACCTTC. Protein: CASTLPGVGYTF.

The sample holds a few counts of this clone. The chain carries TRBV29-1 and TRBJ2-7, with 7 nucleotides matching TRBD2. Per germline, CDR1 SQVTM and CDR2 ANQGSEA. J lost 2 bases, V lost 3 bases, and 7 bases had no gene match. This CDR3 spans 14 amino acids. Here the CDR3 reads CSVDGGGETYEQYF. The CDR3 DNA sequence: TGCAGCGTTGATGGGGGGGGTGAAACCTACGAGCAGTACTTC.

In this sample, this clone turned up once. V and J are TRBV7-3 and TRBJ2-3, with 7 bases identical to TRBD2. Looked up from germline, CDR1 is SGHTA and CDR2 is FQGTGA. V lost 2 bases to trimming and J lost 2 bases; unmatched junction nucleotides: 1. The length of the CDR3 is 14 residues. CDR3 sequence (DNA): TGTGCCAGCAGCTTAGGGGGGGTCACAGATACGCAGTATTTT. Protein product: CASSLGGVTDTQYF.

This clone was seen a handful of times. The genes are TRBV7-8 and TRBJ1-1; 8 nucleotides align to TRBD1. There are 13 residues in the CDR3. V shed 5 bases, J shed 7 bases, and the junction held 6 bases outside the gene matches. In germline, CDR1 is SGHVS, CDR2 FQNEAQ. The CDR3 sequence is CASSGPGQGEAFF. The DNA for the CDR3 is TGTGCCAGCAGCGGCCCTGGACAGGGTGAAGCTTTCTTT.

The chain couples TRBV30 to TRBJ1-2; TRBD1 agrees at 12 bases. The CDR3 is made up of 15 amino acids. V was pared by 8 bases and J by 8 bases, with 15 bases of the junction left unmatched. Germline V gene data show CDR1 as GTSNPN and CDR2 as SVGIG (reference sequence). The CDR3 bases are TGTGCCGGGGCCATGGGACAGGGGGCTGCATCCGGCTACACCTTC. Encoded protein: CAGAMGQGAASGYTF.

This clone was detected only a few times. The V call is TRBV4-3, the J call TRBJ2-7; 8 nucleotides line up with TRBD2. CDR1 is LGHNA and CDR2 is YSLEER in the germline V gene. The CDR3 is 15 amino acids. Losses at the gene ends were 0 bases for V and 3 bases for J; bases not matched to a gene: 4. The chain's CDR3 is CASSQEAGTSYEQYF. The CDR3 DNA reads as TGCGCCAGCAGCCAAGAGGCCGGGACTAGCTACGAGCAGTACTTC.

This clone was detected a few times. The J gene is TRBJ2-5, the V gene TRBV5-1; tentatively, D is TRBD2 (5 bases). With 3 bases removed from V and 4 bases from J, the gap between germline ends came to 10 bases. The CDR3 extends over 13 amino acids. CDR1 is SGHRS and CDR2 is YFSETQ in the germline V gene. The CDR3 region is CASSSGFRETQYF. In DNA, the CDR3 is TGCGCCAGCAGCTCGGGGTTCCGAGAGACCCAGTACTTC.

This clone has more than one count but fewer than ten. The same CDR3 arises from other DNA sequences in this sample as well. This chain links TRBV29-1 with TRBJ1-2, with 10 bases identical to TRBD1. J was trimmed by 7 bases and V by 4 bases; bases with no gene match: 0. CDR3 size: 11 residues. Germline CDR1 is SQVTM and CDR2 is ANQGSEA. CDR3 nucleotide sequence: TGCAGCGTTGGGACAGGGGGTGGCTACACCTTC. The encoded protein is CSVGTGGGYTF. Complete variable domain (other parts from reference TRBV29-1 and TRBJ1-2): SAVISQKPSRDICQRGTSLTIQCQVDSQVTMMFWYRQQPGQSLTLIATANQGSEATYESGFVIDKFPISRPNLTFSTLTVSNMSPEDSSIYLCSVGTGGGYTFGSGTRLTVV.

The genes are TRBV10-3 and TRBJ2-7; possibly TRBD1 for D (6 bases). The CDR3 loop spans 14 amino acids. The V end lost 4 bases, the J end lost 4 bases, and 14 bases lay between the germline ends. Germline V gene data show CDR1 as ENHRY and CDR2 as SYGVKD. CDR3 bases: TGTGCCATCAGTGGGGGGCAGGGTGGTTACGAGCAGTACTTC. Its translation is CAISGGQGGYEQYF.

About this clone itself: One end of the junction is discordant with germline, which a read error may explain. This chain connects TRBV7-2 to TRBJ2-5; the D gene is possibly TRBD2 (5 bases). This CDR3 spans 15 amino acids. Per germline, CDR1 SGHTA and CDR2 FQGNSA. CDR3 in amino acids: CAGSPRRWGSKTQYF. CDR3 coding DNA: TGTGCCGGCAGCCCCAGGAGGTGGGGATCGAAGACCCAGTACTTC. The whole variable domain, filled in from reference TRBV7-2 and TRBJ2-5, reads GAGVSQSPSNKVTEKGKDVELRCDPISGHTALYWYRQSLGQGLEFLIYFQGNSAPDKSGLPSDRFSAERTGGSVSTLTIQRTQQEDSAVYLCAGSPRRWGSKTQYFGPGTRLLVL.

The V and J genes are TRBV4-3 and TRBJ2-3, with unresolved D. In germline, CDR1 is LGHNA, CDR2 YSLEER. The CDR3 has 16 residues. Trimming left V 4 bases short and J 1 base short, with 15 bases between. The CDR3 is CASSLEFRQGTDTQYF. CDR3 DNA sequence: TGCGCCAGCAGCCTTGAATTCCGTCAGGGCACAGATACGCAGTATTTT.